A selection of T cell receptor beta chains follows, all from one sample in a study of T cell repertoires in cytomegalovirus infection. TCRdb re-called the reads through MiXCR, storing one row per CDR3 protein. The sample lists about 700,000 distinct CDR3 sequences, roughly 36% occurring once. No cognate antigen is known for these TCRs. This specimen was cultured PBMCs, taken from culture after CMV antigen stimulation. These receptors came from a human donor in good health (CMV status not recorded). Some clones in this sample may be carry-over from other donors' samples. Both conserved end residues are part of each CDR3. D genes are given only for firm matches. The listing skips clone size in some rows; elsewhere it reads once, few, many or a size class.

clone_size	v_call	d_call	cdr3_length	j_call	cdr3_nt	cdr3_aa
NA	TRBV7-2	NA	16	TRBJ1-2	TGTGCCAGCAGCCGACCCCCGGACAGTATGTGGTATGGCTACACCTTC	CASSRPPDSMWYGYTF
NA	TRBV12-3/TRBV12-4	TRBD2	17	TRBJ2-1	TGTGCCAGCAGTTTAGGGGGTACGGCTAGCGGGCGAAATGAGCAGTTCTTC	CASSLGGTASGRNEQFF
NA	TRBV11-2	NA	14	TRBJ1-6	TGTGCCAGCAGCACCCTCGAGGGGGACTCACCCCTCCACTTT	CASSTLEGDSPLHF
NA	TRBV24-1	NA	14	TRBJ2-1	TGTGCCACCAGTGCCGGGGGAGGATACAATGAGCAGTTCTTC	CATSAGGGYNEQFF
NA	TRBV20-1	NA	13	TRBJ2-3	TGCAGTATGCCGGGGCCTCGCACAGATACGCAGTATTTT	CSMPGPRTDTQYF
NA	TRBV6-6	NA	13	TRBJ2-1	TGTGCCAGCCGACAGGAGCCTTACAATGAGCAGTTCTTC	CASRQEPYNEQFF
few	TRBV7-9	NA	11	TRBJ1-2	TGTGCCAGCAGCTTAAAATATGGCTACACCTTC	CASSLKYGYTF
NA	TRBV6-1	TRBD1	15	TRBJ1-4	TGTGCCAGCAGGCCCGGGACAGCAACTAATGAAAAACTGTTTTTT	CASRPGTATNEKLFF
NA	TRBV6-2/TRBV6-3	NA	13	TRBJ2-1	TGTGCCAGCAGTAGGAGCTCCTCCAATGAGCAGTTCTTC	CASSRSSSNEQFF
few	TRBV7-8	NA	15	TRBJ2-1	TGTGCCAGCAGCCCCGGCGCCCTAGCTGTAAATGAGCAGTTCTTC	CASSPGALAVNEQFF
NA	TRBV28	NA	15	TRBJ1-1	TGTGCCAGCACCTCCCCCGGGGGAGAAAACACTGAAGCTTTCTTT	CASTSPGGENTEAFF